This T cell receptor (beta chain) was identified in a study of spatial heterogeneity in lung cancer. The CDR3 runs to 17 residues. The V end was cut by 0 bases, the J end by 1 base, with 13 bases between. Germline loops: CDR1 KGHDR, CDR2 SFDVKD. Regarding time point: sample taken at primary tumor resection. Tumor, nontumor lung or frozen PBMC supplied whole RNA that was sequenced unsorted. The donor population consisted of under 75 patients with untreated, early-stage non-small cell lung cancer. MiXCR was run by TCRdb on the 5' RACE reads, yielding one entry per CDR3 protein. The table has about 92,000 distinct CDR3 sequences, approximately 12% seen once.

The chain links TRBV24-1 to TRBJ2-3; weak D call: TRBD2 (6 bases). The source is a male donor with early-stage non-small cell lung cancer. The starting material was PBMCs, obtained at surgery. CDR3 in amino acids: CATSDLQAGRRTDTQYF. The CDR3 DNA sequence: TGTGCCACCAGTGATTTGCAGGCGGGGCGGCGCACAGATACGCAGTATTTT.